These 31 T cell receptor beta chains were all obtained from the same sample, sequenced in a study of a mutant IDH1 vaccine in newly diagnosed glioma. The table came from immunoSEQ multiplex PCR; TCRdb's copy has only in-frame clones and leaves some out. Here the sample spans about 44,000 clones, 75% to 95% being singletons. Time point indicated: week 23, last vaccination. Each dose delivered 300 ug of mutant IDH1 20-mer peptide subcutaneously with imiquimod. No antigen has been identified for these receptors. The sequencing here drew on PBMCs, taken from a glioma patient whose treatment included an IDH1 peptide vaccine. Every receptor here comes from a man aged 50-59 years with glioma.

V gene TRBV29-1 combines with J gene TRBJ2-5; D unclear. Trimming took 0 bases from V and 4 from J, leaving 18 bases between them. The CDR3 spans 16 residues. Germline V lookup: CDR1 SQVTM, CDR2 ANQGSEA. In DNA, the CDR3 is TGCAGCGTTGAAGATTTTGACCGGAGTTGGGGAGAGACCCAGTACTTC. This translates into CSVEDFDRSWGETQYF.

The CDR3 sequence: CAWSQGTGGWYEQYF. The CDR3 nucleotides read TGTGCCTGGAGCCAAGGGACAGGGGGCTGGTACGAGCAGTACTTC. The genes are TRBV30 and TRBJ2-7, with 12 bases identical to TRBD1. The junction had 7 bases not matched to a gene; V was cut back by 3 bases and J by 4 bases. The CDR3 extends over 15 amino acids. From germline, CDR1 is GTSNPN and CDR2 SVGIG (reference sequence).

J is TRBJ1-5 and V is TRBV27; D unclear. Trimming took off 7 bases at V and 5 bases at J, with 12 bases between the two ends. Germline assignment: CDR1 MNHEY and CDR2 SMNVEV (reference sequence). The CDR3 is 13 amino acids. CDR3 sequence reads: CASNRGADQPQHF. The CDR3 DNA follows: TGTGCCAGCAACCGGGGAGCGGATCAGCCCCAGCATTTT.

The rearrangement links TRBV19 to TRBJ1-3; 9 bases match TRBD1. This CDR3 is 20 amino acids long. The V gene end was trimmed by 3 bases and the J gene end by 0 bases; junction bases not matched to a gene: 15. CDR1 LNHDA and CDR2 SQIVND come from the germline V gene (reference sequence). The chain's CDR3 is CASSIWMGQGRGGSGNTIYF. The CDR3 DNA reads TGTGCCAGTAGTATTTGGATGGGACAGGGAAGAGGAGGCTCTGGAAACACCATATATTTT.

This clone appeared a single time. The genes are TRBV5-5 and TRBJ2-2, with 7 bases aligning to TRBD2. In germline, CDR1 is SGHKS, CDR2 YYEKEE (reference sequence). V trimming: 1 base; J trimming: 7 bases; junction bases outside the gene matches: 10. This CDR3 has 16 amino acids. The CDR3 region is CASSLFQREGFGELFF. The CDR3 nucleotides read TGTGCCAGCAGCTTGTTTCAGCGGGAAGGGTTCGGGGAGCTGTTTTTT. The full variable domain, with the rest looked up from reference TRBV5-5 and TRBJ2-2, is DAGVTQSPTHLIKTRGQQVTLRCSPISGHKSVSWYQQVLGQGPQFIFQYYEKEERGRGNFPDRFSARQFPNYSSELNVNALLLGDSALYLCASSLFQREGFGELFFGEGSRLTVL.

The chain recombines TRBV4-3 with TRBJ1-2; D remains unclear. V shed 0 bases and J shed 8 bases, with 16 bases lying between them. The CDR3 contains 15 residues. Germline assignment: CDR1 LGHNA and CDR2 YSLEER. The CDR3 region is CASSQDGTPSRGYTF. For the CDR3, the DNA is TGCGCCAGCAGCCAAGATGGCACACCTTCCCGCGGCTACACCTTC.

This clone was counted once. V gene TRBV15 combines with J gene TRBJ1-2; 10 bases align to TRBD1. The germline V gene has CDR1 LNHNV and CDR2 YYDKDF (reference sequence). This CDR3 has 17 amino acids. The junction had 11 bases not matched to a gene; V was cut back by 3 bases and J by 4 bases. This CDR3 reads CATSSLVGQGGVYGYTF. The DNA for the CDR3 is TGTGCCACCAGCAGCCTTGTAGGACAGGGGGGAGTCTATGGCTACACCTTC. Supplemented by reference TRBV15 and TRBJ1-2, the full variable domain reads DAMVIQNPRYQVTQFGKPVTLSCSQTLNHNVMYWYQQKSSQAPKLLFHYYDKDFNNEADTPDNFQSRRPNTSFCFLDIRSPGLGDTAMYLCATSSLVGQGGVYGYTFGSGTRLTVV.

The CDR3 region has the DNA TGTGCCAGCAGGAAGATCAGAGGAGGTCAGTTCTTC. This encodes CASRKIRGGQFF. This sequence joins TRBV2 and TRBJ2-1; D possibly corresponds to TRBD2 (5 bases). This CDR3 comprises 12 residues. V was pared by 6 bases and J by 13 bases, with 16 bases between. The germline gives CDR1 SNHLY, CDR2 FYNNEI.

Note on this clone: At one of its ends the junction is not consistent with the germline gene, which may arise from a read error. V and J are TRBV7-7 and TRBJ2-3; TRBD2 aligns across 8 bases. Germline lookup yields CDR1 SSHAT and CDR2 FNYEAQ (reference sequence). The CDR3 runs to 15 residues. The CDR3 is CASSPGGQGADTQYF. CDR3 sequence (DNA): TGTGCTAGCAGCCCGGGGGGGCAGGGCGCAGATACGCAGTATTTT.

V gene TRBV10-1 combines with J gene TRBJ2-7; 8 nucleotides agree with TRBD1. CDR1 and CDR2 from the germline V gene are WNHNN and SYGVQD (reference sequence). With 3 bases clipped from V and 1 base from J, the junction kept 2 bases outside the gene matches. The CDR3 has 14 residues. The CDR3 nucleotides are TGCGCCAGCAGTGACCGGACAGGGTCCTACGAGCAGTACTTC. It encodes CASSDRTGSYEQYF.

In nucleotides, the CDR3 is TGTGCCTGGGAGGACGGACCGTACAATGAGCAGTTCTTC. Translated, it gives CAWEDGPYNEQFF. This chain uses TRBV30 with TRBJ2-1; the D is unclear. V lost 5 bases and J lost 4, with 12 bases in between. The CDR3 runs to 13 residues. Germline V CDR1 and CDR2: GTSNPN, SVGIG (reference sequence).

The chain is built from TRBV30 and TRBJ2-7; no clear D gene. The CDR3 loop spans 13 amino acids. In germline, CDR1 is GTSNPN, CDR2 SVGIG (reference sequence). The V and J ends lost 1 base and 2 bases respectively, with 9 bases between them. For the CDR3, the DNA is TGTGCCTGGAGTGGGACCTTGGCCTACGAGCAGTACTTC. It is translated as CAWSGTLAYEQYF.

The chain has TRBV30 and TRBJ2-1; D unclear. Per germline, CDR1 GTSNPN and CDR2 SVGIG (reference sequence). This CDR3 spans 14 amino acids. The CDR3 spells CVINSWGTYNEQFF. CDR3 DNA sequence: TGTGTCATAAACTCATGGGGTACCTACAATGAGCAGTTCTTC.

The rearrangement joins TRBV11-2 to TRBJ1-1; D possibly corresponds to TRBD1 (6 bases). Trimming took off 1 base at V and 4 bases at J, with 10 bases between the two ends. Germline assignment: CDR1 SGHAT and CDR2 FQNNGV. This CDR3 is 14 amino acids long. CDR3 nucleotide sequence: TGTGCCAGCAGCTTAGGGACAGTGTTCACTGAAGCTTTCTTT. Translated, it gives CASSLGTVFTEAFF.

This clone was seen only once. The CDR3 spells CSARQGRALEAFF. The CDR3 DNA is TGCAGCGCTCGACAGGGAAGAGCTCTTGAAGCTTTCTTT. The rearrangement joins TRBV29-1 to TRBJ1-1; TRBD1 aligns across 7 bases. The germline V gene has CDR1 SQVTM and CDR2 ANQGSEA. After removal of 7 bases from V and 7 bases from J, the junction contained 12 bases not matched to a gene. The CDR3 is made up of 13 amino acids.

The chain combines TRBV11-2 with TRBJ2-7; 7 bases match TRBD1. The CDR3 is 14 residues long. The germline CDR1 and CDR2 sequences are SGHAT and FQNNGV. V gave up 4 bases and J gave up 3 bases; unmatched junction bases: 6. The CDR3: CASSSAGTVYEQYF. The DNA for the CDR3 is TGTGCCAGCAGCTCCGCCGGGACAGTCTACGAGCAGTACTTC. Supplemented by reference TRBV11-2 and TRBJ2-7, the full variable domain reads EAGVAQSPRYKIIEKRQSVAFWCNPISGHATLYWYQQILGQGPKLLIQFQNNGVVDDSQLPKDRFSAERLKGVDSTLKIQPAKLEDSAVYLCASSSAGTVYEQYFGPGTRLTVT.

Here the CDR3 DNA reads TGTGCCAGCACCGACAGGGTCTACGAGCAGTACTTC. It specifies CASTDRVYEQYF. The rearrangement uses TRBV6-6 and TRBJ2-7; 7 positions agree with TRBD1. With V trimmed by 7 bases and J by 3 bases, 3 bases remained unmatched. Germline-derived CDR1 and CDR2 are MNHNY and SVGAGI (reference sequence). The CDR3 runs to 12 residues.

By share of the sample, this clone is medium-sized. V is TRBV4-3 and J is TRBJ2-6; tentatively, D is TRBD2 (5 bases). Deletions cut 4 bases from V and 0 bases from J, with 10 bases between. Germline CDR1 LGHNA, CDR2 YSLEER. CDR3 length: 16 residues. CDR3 amino acids: CASSRGESSGANVLTF. In nucleotides, the CDR3 is TGCGCCAGCAGCCGGGGAGAAAGCTCTGGGGCCAACGTCCTGACTTTC.

This clone was seen more than once but under ten times. This chain uses TRBV4-3 with TRBJ2-2, with 8 nucleotides matching TRBD2. There are 16 residues in the CDR3. The J segment lost 6 bases and the V segment lost 1 base, leaving 7 bases of the junction unmatched. In germline, CDR1 is LGHNA, CDR2 YSLEER. Here the CDR3 reads CASSQGVPGGPGELFF. Written as DNA, the CDR3 is TGCGCCAGCAGCCAAGGGGTCCCGGGGGGGCCCGGGGAGCTGTTTTTT.

The chain uses TRBV7-2 and TRBJ2-3; D uncertain. Germline V gene data show CDR1 as SGHTA and CDR2 as FQGNSA. This CDR3 contains 14 residues. Trimming took 4 bases from V and 0 from J, leaving 8 bases between them. CDR3 nucleotide sequence: TGTGCCAGCAGCTCGCCTGGGAGCACAGATACGCAGTATTTT. As protein: CASSSPGSTDTQYF.

V and J are TRBV9 and TRBJ2-1; D is undetermined. The CDR3 totals 10 residues. V lost 9 bases, J lost 10 bases, and 11 bases lay in between. Germline V CDR1 and CDR2: SGDLS, YYNGEE. The CDR3 DNA reads as TGTGCCACAGATTTCGGGGAGCAGTTCTTC. This gives the protein CATDFGEQFF.

The CDR3 reads CASSYRGEGGLSQHF. CDR3 bases: TGTGCCAGCAGTTATAGAGGGGAGGGGGGTTTGTCCCAGCATTTT. V gene TRBV6-6 combines with J gene TRBJ1-5; D might be TRBD1 (6 bases). This CDR3 comprises 15 residues. CDR1 MNHNY and CDR2 SVGAGI come from the germline V gene (reference sequence). V lost 3 bases and J lost 11, with 20 bases in between.

The chain couples TRBV7-9 to TRBJ2-7; D gene unclear. V was pared by 3 bases and J by 2 bases, with 8 bases between. CDR3 length: 13 amino acids. Germline CDR1 reads SEHNR; CDR2 reads FQNEAQ (reference sequence). The chain's CDR3 is CASSFGSAYEQYF. The CDR3 DNA sequence: TGTGCCAGCAGCTTTGGGTCTGCCTACGAGCAGTACTTC.

V gene TRBV5-4 combines with J gene TRBJ2-5, with a possible D match to TRBD2 (5 bases). Germline V gene sequence: CDR1 SGHNT, CDR2 YYREEE (reference sequence). V lost 1 base and J lost 2, with 12 bases in between. CDR3 length: 15 residues. CDR3 in DNA: TGTGCCAGCAGCTTGAACCAGGAGGAACAAGAGACCCAGTACTTC. Its translation is CASSLNQEEQETQYF.

This clone was seen just once. The chain uses TRBV7-2 and TRBJ2-1; 8 bases are shared with TRBD2. With V trimmed by 3 bases and J by 1 base, 5 bases remained unmatched. Germline loops: CDR1 SGHTA, CDR2 FQGNSA. CDR3 length equals 16 residues. CDR3 amino acids: CASSFSGVLSYNEQFF. The CDR3 DNA follows: TGTGCCAGCAGCTTTAGCGGGGTGCTTTCCTACAATGAGCAGTTCTTC.

The rearrangement joins TRBV7-9 to TRBJ2-5; 11 bases agree with TRBD2. The germline V gene has CDR1 SEHNR and CDR2 FQNEAQ (reference sequence). Losses at the gene ends were 6 bases for V and 4 bases for J; bases not matched to a gene: 7. CDR3 length equals 15 residues. CDR3 DNA sequence: TGTGCCAGCAGTTCCGAACTAGCGGGGGCAGAGACCCAGTACTTC. Translation: CASSSELAGAETQYF. The full variable domain, completed using reference TRBV7-9 and TRBJ2-5, is DTGVSQNPRHKITKRGQNVTFRCDPISEHNRLYWYRQTLGQGPEFLTYFQNEAQLEKSRLLSDRFSAERPKGSFSTLEIQRTEQGDSAMYLCASSSELAGAETQYFGPGTRLLVL.

This chain uses TRBV2 with TRBJ1-5; D possibly corresponds to TRBD1 (5 bases). With 0 bases removed from V and 1 base from J, the gap between germline ends came to 7 bases. Germline V CDR1 and CDR2: SNHLY, FYNNEI. CDR3 size: 15 residues. This CDR3 is CASSEATESNQPQHF. CDR3 nucleotide sequence: TGTGCCAGCAGTGAAGCGACAGAGAGCAATCAGCCCCAGCATTTT.

The chain employs TRBV15 and TRBJ1-3; possible D gene TRBD1, 5 bases. The CDR3 covers 15 residues. Trimming removed 0 bases at V and 3 bases at J, with 9 bases between. Germline loops: CDR1 LNHNV, CDR2 YYDKDF (reference sequence). The CDR3 DNA reads TGTGCCACCAGCAGAGATCCCGGGGGTGGAAACACCATATATTTT. This translates into CATSRDPGGGNTIYF.

The chain uses TRBV9 and TRBJ1-1; unclear D gene. V lost 3 bases, J lost 3 bases, and 12 bases lay in between. The CDR3 length is 14 residues. CDR1 and CDR2 from the germline V gene are SGDLS and YYNGEE. This CDR3 is CASSGRVGDTEAFF. As DNA, the CDR3 is TGTGCCAGCAGCGGGAGGGTCGGGGACACTGAAGCTTTCTTT.

The gene calls are TRBV4-2 and TRBJ2-7; D may correspond to TRBD1 or TRBD2 (5 bases each). Germline CDR1 is LGHNA and CDR2 is YNFKEQ. Between the trimmed V and J ends, which lost 0 bases and 2 bases, there was a span of 5 bases. The CDR3 runs to 13 residues. In DNA, the CDR3 is TGTGCCAGCAGCCAAGAGGGGGCCTACGAGCAGTACTTC. This codes for CASSQEGAYEQYF.

V and J are TRBV6-6 and TRBJ2-7, with 9 bases aligning to TRBD1. Trimming removed 0 bases from V and 4 bases from J; junction bases left unmatched: 1. The germline V gene has CDR1 MNHNY and CDR2 SVGAGI (reference sequence). The CDR3 length is 14 residues. The CDR3: CASSYSGQGYEQYF. The CDR3 DNA sequence: TGTGCCAGCAGTTACTCGGGACAGGGATACGAGCAGTACTTC.